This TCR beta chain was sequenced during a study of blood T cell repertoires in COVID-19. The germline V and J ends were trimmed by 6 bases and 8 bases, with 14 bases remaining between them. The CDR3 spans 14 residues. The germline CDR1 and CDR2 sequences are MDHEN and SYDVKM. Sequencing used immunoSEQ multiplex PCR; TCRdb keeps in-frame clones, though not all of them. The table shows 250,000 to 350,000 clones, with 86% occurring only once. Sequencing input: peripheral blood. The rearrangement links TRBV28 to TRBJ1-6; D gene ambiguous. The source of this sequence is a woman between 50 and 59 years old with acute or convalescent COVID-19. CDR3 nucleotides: TGTGCCAGCAGGGTCAGGCAGCTCTATTCACCCCTCCACTTT. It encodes CASRVRQLYSPLHF.